The 2 T cell receptor beta chains reported below all come from one sample, sequenced in a study of regulatory T cells in long-lasting Graves disease. The TCR beta library used iRepertoire HTBI primers with Arm-PCR amplification of CDR3. TCRdb re-derived calls from the multiplex PCR reads in MiXCR, one entry per CDR3 protein. The table shows roughly 610,000 distinct CDR3 sequences, with 16% occurring only once. Time point denoted: newly diagnosed GD, antithyroid drugs for less than 3 months. Making the TCR library involved RNA that had been extracted from PBMCs. The data were also submitted as part of a second study, on T cells in Graves' hyperthyroidism and ophthalmopathy.

The sequencing used peripheral blood mononuclear cells (PBMCs), collected at new diagnosis, from a patient treated with antithyroid drugs. These receptors came from a woman under 40 with Graves disease.

This clonotype was detected only a few times. The rearrangement uses TRBV9 and TRBJ2-1, with 7 bases identical to TRBD2. Unmatched junction bases numbered 4, after V lost 3 bases and J lost 10 bases. This CDR3 is built from 12 residues. The germline V gene has CDR1 SGDLS and CDR2 YYNGEE. The chain's CDR3 is CASSGLAEEQFF. CDR3 DNA sequence: TGTGCCAGCAGCGGGCTAGCGGAGGAGCAGTTCTTC.

The chain links TRBV5-1 to TRBJ2-5, with TRBD1 identical over 10 bases. The CDR3 length is 15 residues. With V trimmed by 4 bases and J by 2 bases, 5 bases remained unmatched. Germline V gene data show CDR1 as SGHRS and CDR2 as YFSETQ. The CDR3 loop reads CASSKGDRGQETQYF. CDR3 nucleotides: TGCGCCAGCAGCAAAGGGGACAGGGGACAAGAGACCCAGTACTTC.